This T cell receptor beta chain is drawn from a study of CD8+CD57+ T cells in acquired aplastic anemia. As for the study in general: The DNA of sorted CD4+ and CD8+ cells averaged approximately 3.4 ug.

The study, taken as a whole, reports: Statistical testing detected no significant gap in CD8+ Simpson's diversity between patients and controls.

Researchers used genomic DNA as the template to profile TCR beta VDJ and CDR3. TCRdb reprocessed the reads via MiXCR and lists one record per CDR3 protein. This sample carries about 81,000 distinct CDR3 sequences, approximately 46% of them seen once, and the ten largest clones take 65% to 80%. Points on this clonotype: Antigen: not known. Germline and junction disagree at one end, which may indicate a read error.

Germline-derived CDR1 and CDR2 are SGHTA and FQGTGA. The CDR3 sequence is 11 residues long. This receptor was identified in a human donor in good health, serving as a control. The chain employs TRBV7-3 and TRBJ1-1; 7 positions agree with TRBD1. Material for sequencing was sorted CD4+, CD8+, or CD8+CD57+ T cells (not recorded which) from PBMCs. The CDR3 loop is CASSIGQATPF. Written as DNA, the CDR3 is TGTGCCAGCAGCATCGGACAGGCGACTCCTTTT.